These T cell receptor beta chains were read from a single sample in a study of shared clonotypes between healthy human individuals. Produced via immunoSEQ multiplex PCR; TCRdb's table is partial and in-frame only. Of a few hundred thousand clones in the sample, 74% are singletons; the top ten hold approximately 10%. The sequencing input was memory CD4+ T cells sorted from blood. The receptors originated from a man aged 25 to 40 in good health. Both conserved end residues are part of each CDR3. A D gene is named only where the DNA matches it firmly. For some rows the clone size is stated as once, few or many, or as a class when expanded; others skip it.

V: TRBV6-1
size: once
length: 14
J: TRBJ2-1
D: NA
DNA: TGTGCCAGCAAGGTTTTGGGCTCCTACAATGAGCAGTTCTTC
CDR3: CASKVLGSYNEQFF

V: TRBV25-1
size: NA
length: 10
J: TRBJ2-7
D: NA
DNA: TGTGCCACCAGCAGCGGGGAGCAGTACTTC
CDR3: CATSSGEQYF

V: TRBV4-3
size: NA
length: 16
J: TRBJ2-3
D: NA
DNA: TGCGCCAGCAGCCAAGCTGCGGCTCCTAGCACAGATACGCAGTATTTT
CDR3: CASSQAAAPSTDTQYF

V: TRBV2
size: few
length: 13
J: TRBJ1-5
D: NA
DNA: TGTGCCAGCAGGGCCCAGGGCTGGCAGCCCCAGCATTTT
CDR3: CASRAQGWQPQHF

V: TRBV4-3
size: few
length: 15
J: TRBJ1-1
D: NA
DNA: TGCGCCAGCAGCCAAGAGGTGGAGAGGAACACTGAAGCTTTCTTT
CDR3: CASSQEVERNTEAFF

V: TRBV27
size: NA
length: 13
J: TRBJ1-1
D: NA
DNA: TGTGCCTCAGCAGTTTGGGGGAACACTGAAGCTTTCTTT
CDR3: CASAVWGNTEAFF

V: TRBV10-1
size: once
length: 13
J: TRBJ2-1
D: NA
DNA: TGCGCCAGCAGTGAGGGGCCCAGGAATGAGCAGTTCTTC
CDR3: CASSEGPRNEQFF

V: TRBV7-2
size: once
length: 15
J: TRBJ2-2
D: TRBD2
DNA: TGTGCCAGCACCCGACTAGCGGTAAACACCGGGGAGCTGTTTTTT
CDR3: CASTRLAVNTGELFF

V: TRBV18
size: NA
length: 13
J: TRBJ1-5
D: NA
DNA: TGTGCCAGCTCACTAGACTATAATCAGCCCCAGCATTTT
CDR3: CASSLDYNQPQHF

V: TRBV6-1
size: NA
length: 14
J: TRBJ2-7
D: NA
DNA: TGTGCCAGCAGCGTCGACAGGTCCACCTACGAGCAGTACTTC
CDR3: CASSVDRSTYEQYF

V: TRBV5-1
size: NA
length: 17
J: TRBJ2-3
D: TRBD2
DNA: TGCGCCAGCAGCTTGGGTTTGACTAGCGGACGCACAGATACGCAGTATTTT
CDR3: CASSLGLTSGRTDTQYF

V: TRBV28
size: few
length: 12
J: TRBJ1-1
D: NA
DNA: TGTGCCAGCAGTTCCCTTGGCACTGAAGCTTTCTTT
CDR3: CASSSLGTEAFF

V: TRBV5-1
size: NA
length: 12
J: TRBJ2-5
D: NA
DNA: TGCGCCAGCAGCCATCTCCAAGAGACCCAGTACTTC
CDR3: CASSHLQETQYF

V: TRBV25-1
size: NA
length: 17
J: TRBJ2-1
D: NA
DNA: TGTGCCAGCAGTACACCCTCCGGGACGGAGAATGGAAATGAGCAGTTCTTC
CDR3: CASSTPSGTENGNEQFF

V: TRBV11-2
size: NA
length: 15
J: TRBJ1-1
D: TRBD1
DNA: TGTGCCAGCAGCTTGGGACAGCTCAAGAACACTGAAGCTTTCTTT
CDR3: CASSLGQLKNTEAFF

V: TRBV6-1
size: NA
length: 15
J: TRBJ2-5
D: TRBD2
DNA: TGTGCCAGCCGACTAGCGGGAGGGCCAGGGGAGACCCAGTACTTC
CDR3: CASRLAGGPGETQYF

V: TRBV7-2
size: NA
length: 14
J: TRBJ2-7
D: NA
DNA: TGTGCCAGCAGCCTCGACGTGGCCTACTACGAGCAGTACTTC
CDR3: CASSLDVAYYEQYF

V: TRBV5-4
size: NA
length: 15
J: TRBJ1-1
D: NA
DNA: TGTGCCAGCAGCCTACTACAGGGATGGAACACTGAAGCTTTCTTT
CDR3: CASSLLQGWNTEAFF

V: TRBV11-3
size: NA
length: 16
J: TRBJ2-1
D: TRBD1
DNA: TGTGCCAGCAGCTTAGAACCGGGACAGGGGGGCAATGAGCAGTTCTTC
CDR3: CASSLEPGQGGNEQFF

V: TRBV5-4
size: many
length: 13
J: TRBJ2-7
D: NA
DNA: TGTGCCAGCAGTCCGAGCGGGCCCTACGAGCAGTACTTC
CDR3: CASSPSGPYEQYF

V: TRBV18
size: NA
length: 12
J: TRBJ1-1
D: NA
DNA: TGTGCCAGCTCACCCACAAGAACAGAAGCTTTCTTT
CDR3: CASSPTRTEAFF

V: TRBV6-5
size: NA
length: 14
J: TRBJ1-3
D: NA
DNA: TGTGCCAGCAGTGAGACCGAACTTGGGAACACCATATATTTT
CDR3: CASSETELGNTIYF

V: TRBV6-1
size: many
length: 15
J: TRBJ2-3
D: NA
DNA: TGTGCCAGCAGTGAAGCCCGAATCGGCGGAGATACGCAGTATTTT
CDR3: CASSEARIGGDTQYF

V: TRBV5-1
size: NA
length: 14
J: TRBJ2-7
D: NA
DNA: TGCGCCAGCAGCAGAGGGGACGGATCCTACGAGCAGTACTTC
CDR3: CASSRGDGSYEQYF

V: TRBV5-4
size: NA
length: 16
J: TRBJ1-2
D: TRBD1
DNA: TGTGCCAGCAGCTTGGCTATAGGGGCAGGGGGCCATGGCTACACCTTC
CDR3: CASSLAIGAGGHGYTF

V: TRBV2
size: few
length: 15
J: TRBJ1-4
D: NA
DNA: TGTGCCAGCAGTGAGGGGTTTGCAACTAATGAAAAACTGTTTTTT
CDR3: CASSEGFATNEKLFF

V: TRBV7-8
size: NA
length: 13
J: TRBJ1-2
D: NA
DNA: TGTGCCAGCAGCCCACAGGGAACCTATGGCTACACCTTC
CDR3: CASSPQGTYGYTF

V: TRBV6-6
size: NA
length: 16
J: TRBJ2-3
D: TRBD1
DNA: TGTGCCAGCATTTCTTATCACAGGGGCGGGTCAGATACGCAGTATTTT
CDR3: CASISYHRGGSDTQYF

V: TRBV2
size: NA
length: 15
J: TRBJ1-1
D: NA
DNA: TGTGCCAGCAGTGAAGCGCTACAGGTGAACACTGAAGCTTTCTTT
CDR3: CASSEALQVNTEAFF

V: TRBV4-2
size: once
length: 16
J: TRBJ1-4
D: NA
DNA: TGTGCCAGCAGCCAAAGCCCTGGACAGCTAAATGAAAAACTGTTTTTT
CDR3: CASSQSPGQLNEKLFF

V: TRBV7-9
size: NA
length: 16
J: TRBJ2-1
D: NA
DNA: TGTGCCAGCAGCTTAAAAGTAGGATCTCAATACAATGAGCAGTTCTTC
CDR3: CASSLKVGSQYNEQFF

V: TRBV18
size: NA
length: 15
J: TRBJ2-1
D: TRBD1
DNA: TGTGCCAGCTCTCCCCGACAGGGGGAGCTGGGTGAGCAGTTCTTC
CDR3: CASSPRQGELGEQFF

V: TRBV6-5
size: NA
length: 16
J: TRBJ1-3
D: NA
DNA: TGTGCCAGCAGTTCCTTATTGATCCACTCTGGAAACACCATATATTTT
CDR3: CASSSLLIHSGNTIYF

V: TRBV27
size: NA
length: 13
J: TRBJ2-2
D: NA
DNA: TGTGCCAGCCTTGGGGGGAACACCGGGGAGCTGTTTTTT
CDR3: CASLGGNTGELFF

V: TRBV29-1
size: few
length: 13
J: TRBJ2-5
D: TRBD2
DNA: TGCGGTTATAGAGCGGGATTCCGAGAGACCCAGTACTTC
CDR3: CGYRAGFRETQYF

V: TRBV5-1
size: NA
length: 17
J: TRBJ2-1
D: NA
DNA: TGCGCCAGCAGCCCACGCCCATGGGACCCAAGGGGGAATGAGCAGTTCTTC
CDR3: CASSPRPWDPRGNEQFF

V: TRBV29-1
size: NA
length: 14
J: TRBJ1-1
D: TRBD1
DNA: TGCAGCGTGGTTAGACAGGGAGAAAGGACTGAAGCTTTCTTT
CDR3: CSVVRQGERTEAFF

V: TRBV27
size: NA
length: 14
J: TRBJ2-7
D: NA
DNA: TGTGCCAGCAGTCCCAGTCGGGGGCCCTACGAGCAGTACTTC
CDR3: CASSPSRGPYEQYF

V: TRBV7-8
size: NA
length: 12
J: TRBJ1-1
D: NA
DNA: TGTGCCAGCAGCTCGCGGGGGACTGAAGCTTTCTTT
CDR3: CASSSRGTEAFF

V: TRBV7-9
size: once
length: 15
J: TRBJ2-1
D: TRBD2
DNA: TGTGCCAGCAGCTTAAGTCTAGCGGAGCGCAATGAGCAGTTCTTC
CDR3: CASSLSLAERNEQFF

V: TRBV7-9
size: NA
length: 14
J: TRBJ1-5
D: NA
DNA: TGTGCCAGCAGCTTTACAGGGTGGAATCAGCCCCAGCATTTT
CDR3: CASSFTGWNQPQHF

V: TRBV29-1
size: NA
length: 12
J: TRBJ1-1
D: TRBD1
DNA: TGCAGCGTTGGCCAGGGGGCATCTGAAGCTTTCTTT
CDR3: CSVGQGASEAFF

V: TRBV7-6
size: NA
length: 15
J: TRBJ2-7
D: NA
DNA: TGTGCCAGCAGCTTAGCGGCGGACACCGCCTACGAGCAGTACTTC
CDR3: CASSLAADTAYEQYF

V: TRBV7-7
size: NA
length: 14
J: TRBJ2-5
D: NA
DNA: TGTGCCAGCAGTCCGACGGGGGCTGGGAAGACCCAGTACTTC
CDR3: CASSPTGAGKTQYF

V: TRBV10-3
size: NA
length: 14
J: TRBJ1-2
D: NA
DNA: TGTGCCATCAGTGAGTTCAGGGTAGGCTATGGCTACACCTTC
CDR3: CAISEFRVGYGYTF

V: TRBV2
size: NA
length: 14
J: TRBJ2-7
D: TRBD1
DNA: TGTGCCAGCACCGGAGGGGAGGGACAGGGAGGGCAGTACTTC
CDR3: CASTGGEGQGGQYF

V: TRBV28
size: NA
length: 14
J: TRBJ1-2
D: NA
DNA: TGTGCCAGCAGTTTTCAGGGACGGGACTATGGCTACACCTTC
CDR3: CASSFQGRDYGYTF

V: TRBV27
size: NA
length: 16
J: TRBJ2-1
D: TRBD2
DNA: TGTGCCAGCTCTTTCCGGGAGGGCCTTGTACACAATGAGCAGTTCTTC
CDR3: CASSFREGLVHNEQFF

V: TRBV10-1
size: NA
length: 16
J: TRBJ2-5
D: NA
DNA: TGCGCCAGCAGTGAGTCTTCAGCGGGCTCGCAAGAGACCCAGTACTTC
CDR3: CASSESSAGSQETQYF

V: TRBV21-1
size: NA
length: 14
J: TRBJ2-7
D: NA
DNA: TGTGCCAGCAGTTTTGCGGGGGCATGCTACGAGCAGTACTTC
CDR3: CASSFAGACYEQYF

V: TRBV5-1
size: few
length: 15
J: TRBJ2-1
D: TRBD2
DNA: TGCGCCAGCAGCTTGGTACGGGAGGGAGATAATGAGCAGTTCTTC
CDR3: CASSLVREGDNEQFF

V: TRBV5-1
size: NA
length: 16
J: TRBJ2-1
D: TRBD1
DNA: TGCGCCAGCAGTCAAAACAGGGGGCTCTCCTACAATGAGCAGTTCTTC
CDR3: CASSQNRGLSYNEQFF

V: TRBV2
size: NA
length: 14
J: TRBJ2-3
D: NA
DNA: TGTGCCAGTGCAGACTGGACCAGCACAGATACGCAGTATTTT
CDR3: CASADWTSTDTQYF

V: TRBV5-6
size: few
length: 18
J: TRBJ2-1
D: TRBD2
DNA: TGTGCCAGCAGGCCGGGACTAGCGGGAGGGCATTCCTACAATGAGCAGTTCTTC
CDR3: CASRPGLAGGHSYNEQFF

V: TRBV6-1
size: NA
length: 13
J: TRBJ2-3
D: NA
DNA: TGTGCCAGCAGGACCACAAATCAAGATACGCAGTATTTT
CDR3: CASRTTNQDTQYF

V: TRBV18
size: NA
length: 15
J: TRBJ2-7
D: TRBD1
DNA: TGTGCCAGCTCTTCGACAGGGGGATCATCCTACGAGCAGTACTTC
CDR3: CASSSTGGSSYEQYF

V: TRBV7-6
size: NA
length: 11
J: TRBJ2-5
D: NA
DNA: TGTGCCAGCACCAATCAAGAGACCCAGTACTTC
CDR3: CASTNQETQYF

V: TRBV7-2
size: NA
length: 13
J: TRBJ2-5
D: NA
DNA: TGTGCCAGCAGCTCTTACAGGTCAGAGACCCAGTACTTC
CDR3: CASSSYRSETQYF